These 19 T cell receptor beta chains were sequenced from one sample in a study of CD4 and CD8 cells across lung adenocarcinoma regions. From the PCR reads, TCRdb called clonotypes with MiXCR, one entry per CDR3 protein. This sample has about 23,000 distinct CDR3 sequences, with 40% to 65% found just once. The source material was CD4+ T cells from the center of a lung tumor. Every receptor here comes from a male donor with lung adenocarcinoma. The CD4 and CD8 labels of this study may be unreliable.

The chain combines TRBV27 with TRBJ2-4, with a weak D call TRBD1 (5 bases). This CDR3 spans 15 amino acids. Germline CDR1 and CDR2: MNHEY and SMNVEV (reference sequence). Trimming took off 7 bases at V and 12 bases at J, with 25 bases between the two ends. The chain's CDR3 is CASTLGLSATDTQYF. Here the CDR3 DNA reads TGTGCCAGCACACTGGGGCTAAGTGCCACAGACACTCAGTACTTC.

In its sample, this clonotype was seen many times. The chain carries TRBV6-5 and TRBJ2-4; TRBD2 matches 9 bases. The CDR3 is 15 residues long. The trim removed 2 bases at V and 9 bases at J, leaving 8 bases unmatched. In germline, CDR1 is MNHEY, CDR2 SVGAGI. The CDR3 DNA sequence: TGTGCCAGCAGTTACGGCGGGAGGGCCGGGGGCATTCAGTACTTC. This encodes CASSYGGRAGGIQYF.

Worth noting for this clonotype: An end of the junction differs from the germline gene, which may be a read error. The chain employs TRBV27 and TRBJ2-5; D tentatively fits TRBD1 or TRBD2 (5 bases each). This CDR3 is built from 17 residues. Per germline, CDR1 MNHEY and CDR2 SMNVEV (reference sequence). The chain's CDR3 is CASCPGRGASGQETQYF. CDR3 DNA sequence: TGTGCCAGCTGTCCGGGCCGAGGGGCTTCTGGGCAAGAGACGCAGTATTTC.

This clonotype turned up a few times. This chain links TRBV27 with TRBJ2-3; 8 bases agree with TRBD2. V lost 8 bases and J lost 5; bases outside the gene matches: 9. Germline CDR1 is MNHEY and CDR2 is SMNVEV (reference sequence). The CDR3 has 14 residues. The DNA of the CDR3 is TGTGCCAGCGGCGAAGCGGGAGCGGTAGATACGCAGTATTTT. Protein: CASGEAGAVDTQYF.

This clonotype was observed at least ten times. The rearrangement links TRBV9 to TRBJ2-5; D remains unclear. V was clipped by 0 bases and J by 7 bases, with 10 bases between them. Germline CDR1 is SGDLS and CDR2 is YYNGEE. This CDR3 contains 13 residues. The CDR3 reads CASSVDGVGTQYF. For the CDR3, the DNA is TGTGCCAGCAGCGTAGATGGGGTGGGGACCCAGTACTTC. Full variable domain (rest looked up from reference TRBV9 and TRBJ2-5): DSGVTQTPKHLITATGQRVTLRCSPRSGDLSVYWYQQSLDQGLQFLIQYYNGEERAKGNILERFSAQQFPDLHSELNLSSLELGDSALYFCASSVDGVGTQYFGPGTRLLVL.

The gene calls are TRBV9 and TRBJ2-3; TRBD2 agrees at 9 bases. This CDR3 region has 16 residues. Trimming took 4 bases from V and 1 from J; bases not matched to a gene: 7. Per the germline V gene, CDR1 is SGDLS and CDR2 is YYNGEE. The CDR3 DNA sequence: TGTGCCAGCAGCACCCTAGCGGGGACACGCACAGATACGCAGTATTTT. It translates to CASSTLAGTRTDTQYF.

CDR3 bases: TGTGCCAGCAGCCGCGGTCTAAGTCGCACAAATACGCAGTACTTC. Translated, it gives CASSRGLSRTNTQYF. The chain links TRBV7-2 to TRBJ2-1; D unclear. The J call may be faulty, since TRBJ2-7 better matches the DNA end. CDR1 is SGHTA and CDR2 is FQGNSA in the germline V gene. This CDR3 is 15 amino acids long.

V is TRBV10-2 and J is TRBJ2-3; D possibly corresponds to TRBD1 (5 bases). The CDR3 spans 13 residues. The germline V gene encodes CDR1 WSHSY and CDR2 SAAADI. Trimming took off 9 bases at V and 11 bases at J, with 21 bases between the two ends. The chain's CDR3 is CARGLVAKNMQYF. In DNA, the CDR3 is TGCGCCAGGGGGCTGGTTGCTAAAAATATGCAGTATTTT.

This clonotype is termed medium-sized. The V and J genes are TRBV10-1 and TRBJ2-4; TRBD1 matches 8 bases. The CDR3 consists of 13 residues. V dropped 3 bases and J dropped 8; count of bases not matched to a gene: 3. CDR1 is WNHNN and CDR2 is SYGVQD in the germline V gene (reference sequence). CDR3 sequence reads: CASSDRGLDIQYF. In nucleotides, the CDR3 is TGCGCCAGCAGTGACAGGGGGCTTGACATTCAGTACTTC.

This chain's CDR3 is CASSLHRALEGYTF. The CDR3 DNA is TGTGCCAGCAGCCTTCACAGGGCCCTAGAAGGCTACACCTTC. This chain uses TRBV7-2 with TRBJ1-2; D perhaps matches TRBD1 (6 bases). V was clipped by 5 bases and J by 8 bases, with 18 bases between them. Germline-derived CDR1 and CDR2 are SGHTA and FQGNSA. CDR3 length: 14 residues.

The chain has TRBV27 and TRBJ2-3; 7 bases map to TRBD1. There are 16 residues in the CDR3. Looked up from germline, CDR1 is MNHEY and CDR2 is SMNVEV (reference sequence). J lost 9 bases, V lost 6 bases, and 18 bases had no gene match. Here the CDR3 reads CASSRTQRQGKDTQYF. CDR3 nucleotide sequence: TGTGCCAGCAGCAGAACCCAGAGACAGGGTAAAGACACGCAGTATTTT.

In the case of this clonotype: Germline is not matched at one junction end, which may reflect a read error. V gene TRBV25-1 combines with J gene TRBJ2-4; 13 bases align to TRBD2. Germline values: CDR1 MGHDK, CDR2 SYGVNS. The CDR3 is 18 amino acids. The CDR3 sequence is CANSEGLAGTPAKNIQYF. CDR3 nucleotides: TGTGCCAACAGTGAGGGACTAGCGGGGACCCCAGCCAAAAACATTCAGTACTTC. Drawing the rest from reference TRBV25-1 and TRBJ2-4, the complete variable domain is EADIYQTPRYLVIGTGKKITLECSQTMGHDKMYWYQQDPGMELHLIHYSYGVNSTEKGDLSSESTVSRIRTEHFPLTLESARPSHTSQYLCANSEGLAGTPAKNIQYFGAGTRLSVL.

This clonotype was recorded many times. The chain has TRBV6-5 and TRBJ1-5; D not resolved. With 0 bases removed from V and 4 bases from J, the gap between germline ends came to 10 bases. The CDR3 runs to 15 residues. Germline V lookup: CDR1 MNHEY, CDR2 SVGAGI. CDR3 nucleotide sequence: TGTGCCAGCAGTTACTCGACTGAGAGTAATCAGCCCCAGCATTTT. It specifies CASSYSTESNQPQHF.

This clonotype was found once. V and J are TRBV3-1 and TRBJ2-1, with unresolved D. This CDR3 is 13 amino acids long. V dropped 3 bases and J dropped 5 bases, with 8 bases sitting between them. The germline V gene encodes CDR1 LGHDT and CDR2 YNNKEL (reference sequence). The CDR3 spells CASSQGTDNEQFF. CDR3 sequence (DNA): TGTGCCAGCAGCCAGGGCACCGACAATGAGCAGTTCTTC.

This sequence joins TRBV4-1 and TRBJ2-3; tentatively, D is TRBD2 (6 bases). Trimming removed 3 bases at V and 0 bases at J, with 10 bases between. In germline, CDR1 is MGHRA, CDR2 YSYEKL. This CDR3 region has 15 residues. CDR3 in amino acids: CASSQGGRSTDTQYF. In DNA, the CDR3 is TGCGCCAGCAGCCAGGGAGGTCGAAGCACAGATACGCAGTATTTT.

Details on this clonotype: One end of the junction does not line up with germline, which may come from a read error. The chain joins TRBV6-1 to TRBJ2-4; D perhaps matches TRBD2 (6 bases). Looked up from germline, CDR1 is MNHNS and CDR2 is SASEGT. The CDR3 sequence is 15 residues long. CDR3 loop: CASSEMACGANIQYF. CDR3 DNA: TGTGCCAGCAGTGAAATGGCTTGCGGGGCCAACATCCAGTACTTC.

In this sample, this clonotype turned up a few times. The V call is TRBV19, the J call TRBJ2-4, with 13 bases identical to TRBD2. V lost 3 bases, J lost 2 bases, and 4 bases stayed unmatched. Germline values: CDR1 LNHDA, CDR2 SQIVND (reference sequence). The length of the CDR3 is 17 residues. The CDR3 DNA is TGTGCCAGTAGTATTAGGGGACTAGCGGGAACCAAAAACATTCAGTACTTC. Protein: CASSIRGLAGTKNIQYF.

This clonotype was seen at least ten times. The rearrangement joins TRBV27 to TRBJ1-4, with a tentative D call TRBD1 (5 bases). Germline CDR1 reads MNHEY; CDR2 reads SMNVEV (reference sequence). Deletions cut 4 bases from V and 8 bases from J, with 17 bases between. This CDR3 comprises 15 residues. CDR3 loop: CASSSLGAGKEKLFF. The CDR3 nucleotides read TGTGCCAGCAGTTCCCTCGGGGCAGGTAAAGAAAAACTGTTTTTT.

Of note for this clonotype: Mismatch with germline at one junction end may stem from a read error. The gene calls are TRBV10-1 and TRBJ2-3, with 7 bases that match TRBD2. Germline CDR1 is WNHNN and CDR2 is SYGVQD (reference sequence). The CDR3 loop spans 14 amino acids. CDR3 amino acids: CGSSGGSGTDTQYF. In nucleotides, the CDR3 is TGCGGCAGCAGCGGCGGGAGCGGCACAGATACGCAGTATTTT.